This TCR beta chain came from a study of blood T cells in healthy people across ages. Overall study findings and caveats: Naive CD4+ cells and diversity were both higher in long-lived donors than in aged donors.

Sample-barcoded 5' priming and a J-beta primer mix drove a second PCR of roughly 7 to 11 cycles. Sequencing of every sample gave 2.5 million or more CDR3-containing paired-end reads. TCRdb itself ran the 5' RACE reads through MiXCR, one entry per CDR3 protein. The sample has roughly 800,000 distinct CDR3 sequences; roughly 60% are singletons. Note on this clonotype: Antigen: not known.

The people who gave samples were healthy Caucasians from Russia, aged 6 to 90. This receptor was taken from a man aged 25 to 45 in good health. Sample: blood.

The CDR3 nucleotides are TGTGCCAGCAGTGTGTCAGGAGGTCCCTACAATGAGCAGTTCTTC. Its protein product is CASSVSGGPYNEQFF. V and J are TRBV2 and TRBJ2-1, with D maybe TRBD2 (5 bases). This CDR3 contains 15 residues. Germline V lookup: CDR1 SNHLY, CDR2 FYNNEI. The V end lost 4 bases, the J end lost 2 bases, and 12 bases lay between the germline ends.